The 9 T cell receptor beta chains given below trace back to one sample, sequenced in a study of identical twins (dated by TCRdb to the mid-2010s). Library preparation was by 5' RACE. Instrument used: Illumina HiSeq 2000. TCRdb reran the public reads through fastp at Q25 and MiXCR, keeping productive beta chains. CDR3 protein sequences are deduplicated, and each keeps its most common genes and DNA. In this sample the table shows hundreds of thousands of distinct CDR3 sequences, more than 20% of which occur a single time. The ten largest clones take up 0.48% of the sample. In addition, the sample was reused for a study of yellow fever vaccine responses in identical twins.

Sequenced input: CD4+ T cells sorted from blood. Receptor source: a woman in her late teens or twenties in good health.

The chain links TRBV11-2 to TRBJ2-3; D not certain. CDR1 is SGHAT and CDR2 is FQNNGV in the germline V gene. This CDR3 comprises 14 residues. Trimming took off 5 bases at V and 2 bases at J, with 11 bases between the two ends. CDR3 sequence: CASSPRTVTDTQYF. The CDR3 bases are TGTGCCAGCAGCCCACGGACCGTCACAGATACGCAGTATTTT. Full variable domain (missing parts from reference TRBV11-2 and TRBJ2-3): EAGVAQSPRYKIIEKRQSVAFWCNPISGHATLYWYQQILGQGPKLLIQFQNNGVVDDSQLPKDRFSAERLKGVDSTLKIQPAKLEDSAVYLCASSPRTVTDTQYFGPGTRLTVL.

The chain joins TRBV12-3 or TRBV12-4 to TRBJ1-5; D is possibly TRBD1 (6 bases). Trimming cost V 5 bases and J 4 bases, with 12 bases left between them. The CDR3 runs 14 residues. CDR3 region: CASSDRTFNQPQHF. CDR3 nucleotides: TGTGCCAGCAGTGACAGGACCTTTAATCAGCCCCAGCATTTT.

This clonotype was seen only a few times. V usage is TRBV7-8 and J usage is TRBJ2-3, with 14 bases identical to TRBD2. Germline-derived CDR1 and CDR2 are SGHVS and FQNEAQ. This CDR3 is 17 amino acids long. J lost 5 bases, V lost 5 bases, and 9 bases had no gene match. The CDR3 loop is CASSPGLAGAYLDTQYF. The DNA of the CDR3 is TGTGCCAGCAGCCCGGGACTAGCGGGAGCCTATTTAGATACGCAGTATTTT. The variable domain in full, completed from reference TRBV7-8 and TRBJ2-3, reads GAGVSQSPRYKVAKRGQDVALRCDPISGHVSLFWYQQALGQGPEFLTYFQNEAQLDKSGLPSDRFFAERPEGSVSTLKIQRTQQEDSAVYLCASSPGLAGAYLDTQYFGPGTRLTVL.

The V call is TRBV6-2 or TRBV6-3, the J call TRBJ2-1, with D possibly TRBD1 on 6 matching bases. The germline CDR1 and CDR2 sequences are MNHEY and SVGEGT. The CDR3 contains 16 residues. V was clipped by 7 bases and J by 0 bases, with 16 bases between them. CDR3 loop: CASTPRRGSSYNEQFF. CDR3 nucleotide sequence: TGTGCCAGCACCCCACGTAGGGGGTCCTCCTACAATGAGCAGTTCTTC.

The CDR3 DNA sequence: TGCGCCAGCAGCTCCGGGACAGGCATTGAGACCCAGTACTTC. Protein product: CASSSGTGIETQYF. The chain has TRBV5-1 and TRBJ2-5, with 8 nucleotides matching TRBD1. Germline V gene sequence: CDR1 SGHRS, CDR2 YFSETQ. V lost 3 bases, J lost 5 bases, and 6 bases stayed unmatched. The CDR3 is 14 residues long.

This chain joins TRBV5-1 and TRBJ2-3, with D perhaps TRBD1 (6 bases). The CDR3 sequence is 14 residues long. The germline V gene encodes CDR1 SGHRS and CDR2 YFSETQ. V was trimmed by 5 bases and J by 0 bases, leaving 10 bases between them. The CDR3 DNA reads TGCGCCAGCAGAAGGACAGCGAGCACAGATACGCAGTATTTT. Translation gives CASRRTASTDTQYF.

This clonotype occurred many times. The V gene is TRBV3-1, the J gene TRBJ2-7; D unresolved. V lost 3 bases, J lost 4 bases, and 7 bases lay in between. Germline CDR1 and CDR2: LGHDT and YNNKEL (reference sequence). This CDR3 contains 12 residues. The CDR3 sequence: CASSQGAYEQYF. DNA of the CDR3: TGTGCCAGCAGCCAGGGTGCTTACGAGCAGTACTTC.

This clonotype was seen many times. This rearrangement joins TRBV12-3 or TRBV12-4 to TRBJ2-7, with 8 bases that match TRBD1. J gave up 3 bases and V 4 bases, and 2 bases lay outside the gene matches. The CDR3 contains 13 residues. The CDR3 DNA sequence: TGTGCCAGCAGTTCAGGGGGCATCTACGAGCAGTACTTC. Translation: CASSSGGIYEQYF.

The J gene is TRBJ2-1, the V gene TRBV20-1; unclear D gene. Germline V gives CDR1 DFQATT, CDR2 SNEGSKA (reference sequence). Between the trimmed V and J ends, which lost 2 bases and 3 bases, there was a span of 8 bases. The CDR3 has 13 residues. CDR3 region: CSARYVVYNEQFF. The CDR3 nucleotides read TGCAGTGCTAGATACGTGGTCTACAATGAGCAGTTCTTC.